Detailed here is one T cell receptor beta chain. This record belongs to a study of blood T cell repertoires in COVID-19. Overall study context: T cells, B-cell-depleted T cells, or PBMCs provided the cDNA or gDNA that served as material.

CDR1 is LGHNA, CDR2 YSLEER, per germline. The J segment lost 2 bases and the V segment lost 2 bases, leaving 0 bases of the junction unmatched. The CDR3 is 14 amino acids. TCRdb's copy holds only in-frame clones and misses some; the assay was immunoSEQ multiplex PCR. Among 140,000 to 150,000 clones listed, 82% were seen once. The chain has TRBV4-3 and TRBJ2-7; the match to TRBD2 covers 10 bases. Sample: peripheral blood. This receptor was obtained from a human donor with acute or convalescent COVID-19. The donor label of this sample is uncertain. The DNA for the CDR3 is TGCGCCAGCAGCCAACTAGCGGGGGCCTACGAGCAGTACTTC. This gives the protein CASSQLAGAYEQYF.